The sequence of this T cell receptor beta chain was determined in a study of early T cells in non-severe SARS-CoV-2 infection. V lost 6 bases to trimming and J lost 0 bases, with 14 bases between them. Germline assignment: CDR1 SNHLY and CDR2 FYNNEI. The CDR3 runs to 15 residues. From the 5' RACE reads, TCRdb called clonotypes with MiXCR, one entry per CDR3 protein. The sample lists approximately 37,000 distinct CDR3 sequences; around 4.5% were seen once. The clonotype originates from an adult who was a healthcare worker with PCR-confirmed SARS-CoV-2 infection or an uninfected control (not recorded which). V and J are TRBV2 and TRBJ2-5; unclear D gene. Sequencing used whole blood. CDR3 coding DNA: TGTGCCAGCAGCCTCAGGTCAATGTACCAAGAGACCCAGTACTTC. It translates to CASSLRSMYQETQYF.